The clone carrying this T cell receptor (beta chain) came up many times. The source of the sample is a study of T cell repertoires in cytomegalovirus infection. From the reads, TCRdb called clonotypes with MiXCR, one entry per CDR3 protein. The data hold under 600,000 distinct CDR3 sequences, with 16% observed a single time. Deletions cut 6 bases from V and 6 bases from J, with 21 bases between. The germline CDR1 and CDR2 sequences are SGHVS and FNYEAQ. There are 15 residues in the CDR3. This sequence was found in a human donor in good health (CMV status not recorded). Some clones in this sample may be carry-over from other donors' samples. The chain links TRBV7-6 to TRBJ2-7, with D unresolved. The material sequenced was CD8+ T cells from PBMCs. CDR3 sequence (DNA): TGTGCCAGCAGTTCGCCGCGAGACTCTGGCGGCGAGCAGTACTTC. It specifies CASSSPRDSGGEQYF.